This TCR beta chain was identified in a study of cytomegalovirus exposure and HLA in healthy donors. Vbeta (60) and Jbeta (13) primers were used in the PCR. Profiling relied on immunoSEQ multiplex PCR, and the TCRdb table lists in-frame clones only, not all of them. This table holds approximately 170,000 clones, about three quarters found once. Germline V gene data show CDR1 as SEHNR and CDR2 as FQNEAQ (reference sequence). V lost 4 bases, J lost 7 bases, and 10 bases stayed unmatched. The CDR3 is 16 amino acids. The origin of this receptor is a woman in her forties in good health and CMV-seropositive. Input material: PBMCs. The chain couples TRBV7-9 to TRBJ2-2; 9 positions match TRBD1. CDR3 DNA sequence: TGTGCCAGCAGCTCCCGGGACAGGGCGGTCGGCGGGGAGCTGTTTTTT. Amino acids: CASSSRDRAVGGELFF.